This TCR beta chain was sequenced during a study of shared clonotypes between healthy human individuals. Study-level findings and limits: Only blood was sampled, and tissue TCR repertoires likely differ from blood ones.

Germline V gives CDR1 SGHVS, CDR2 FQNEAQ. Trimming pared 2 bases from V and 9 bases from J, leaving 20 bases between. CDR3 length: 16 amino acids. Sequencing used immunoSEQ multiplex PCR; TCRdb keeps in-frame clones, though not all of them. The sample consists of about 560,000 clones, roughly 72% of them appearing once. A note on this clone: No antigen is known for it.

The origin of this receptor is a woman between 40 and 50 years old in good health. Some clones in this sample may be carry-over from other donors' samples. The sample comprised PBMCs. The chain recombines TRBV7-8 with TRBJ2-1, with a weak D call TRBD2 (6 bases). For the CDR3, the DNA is TGTGCCAGCAGCTTACGGGAGACCGGCTCAATGGGTGAGCAGTTCTTC. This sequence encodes CASSLRETGSMGEQFF.